The rows below give T cell receptor beta chains drawn from one sample of a study of post-analysis software for immune sequencing data. Using its own MiXCR run on the PCR reads, TCRdb lists one record per CDR3 protein. The data show 170,000 or so distinct CDR3 sequences, over 25% seen once. The sequencing input was blood. The receptors here all came from a girl aged 5-17 years with multiple sclerosis. Each CDR3 is given with its conserved first and last residue. The D gene is left open where the match is weak. A row's size may be missing; if present it is once, few, many or a size class.

CDR3aa: CSARSRDRSDYNEQFF
CDR3nt: TGCAGTGCTAGATCTAGAGACAGGTCGGACTACAATGAGCAGTTCTTC
j_gene: TRBJ2-1
abundance: .
d_gene: .
v_gene: TRBV20-1

CDR3aa: CASSQDQASATDTQYF
CDR3nt: TGCGCCAGCAGCCAAGATCAGGCTAGCGCCACAGATACGCAGTATTTT
j_gene: TRBJ2-3
abundance: many
d_gene: .
v_gene: TRBV4-1

CDR3aa: CASSSPGAQYF
CDR3nt: TGTGCCAGCAGTTCCCCGGGGGCCCAGTACTTC
j_gene: TRBJ2-5
abundance: many
d_gene: .
v_gene: TRBV6-6

CDR3aa: CASSFPVGNEETQYF
CDR3nt: TGTGCCAGCAGTTTTCCCGTGGGGAACGAAGAGACCCAGTACTTC
j_gene: TRBJ2-5
abundance: .
d_gene: .
v_gene: TRBV28

CDR3aa: CASSETASTDTQYF
CDR3nt: TGTGCCAGCAGTGAGACAGCGAGCACAGATACGCAGTATTTT
j_gene: TRBJ2-3
abundance: few
d_gene: .
v_gene: TRBV12-3/TRBV12-4

CDR3aa: CASSRVLTGDYGYTF
CDR3nt: TGTGCCAGCAGCCGAGTTCTTACAGGGGACTATGGCTACACCTTC
j_gene: TRBJ1-2
abundance: many
d_gene: TRBD1
v_gene: TRBV7-2

CDR3aa: CASSVGYGEGRKNTEAFF
CDR3nt: TGTGCCAGCAGCGTAGGGTACGGAGAGGGGAGGAAGAACACTGAAGCTTTCTTT
j_gene: TRBJ1-1
abundance: few
d_gene: .
v_gene: TRBV7-9

CDR3aa: CSASRGLRSGSGANVLTF
CDR3nt: TGCAGTGCTAGCCGGGGCCTTAGATCTGGGTCTGGGGCCAACGTCCTGACTTTC
j_gene: TRBJ2-6
abundance: .
d_gene: .
v_gene: TRBV20-1

CDR3aa: CASSLAGGPIPYEQYF
CDR3nt: TGTGCCAGCAGTTTAGCGGGAGGGCCCATCCCCTACGAGCAGTACTTC
j_gene: TRBJ2-7
abundance: many
d_gene: TRBD2
v_gene: TRBV6-5

CDR3aa: CASSARSGSSSSYNSPLHF
CDR3nt: TGTGCCAGCAGTGCGCGGTCGGGTTCCTCAAGCTCCTATAATTCACCCCTCCACTTT
j_gene: TRBJ1-6
abundance: .
d_gene: .
v_gene: TRBV2

CDR3aa: CASSLDYWGTDTQYF
CDR3nt: TGTGCCAGCAGCTTGGACTATTGGGGCACAGATACGCAGTATTTT
j_gene: TRBJ2-3
abundance: few
d_gene: .
v_gene: TRBV5-6

CDR3aa: CASRQEDGYGYTF
CDR3nt: TGTGCCAGCAGACAGGAAGACGGCTATGGCTACACCTTC
j_gene: TRBJ1-2
abundance: .
d_gene: .
v_gene: TRBV3-1

CDR3aa: CASSLGDGSSYEQYF
CDR3nt: TGCGCCAGCAGCCTGGGGGACGGGAGCTCCTACGAGCAGTACTTC
j_gene: TRBJ2-7
abundance: many
d_gene: .
v_gene: TRBV4-1

CDR3aa: CASSIQRRLEVLEQFF
CDR3nt: TGCGCCAGCAGCATTCAACGCAGACTCGAAGTCCTTGAGCAGTTCTTC
j_gene: TRBJ2-1
abundance: .
d_gene: .
v_gene: TRBV5-1

CDR3aa: CSVDSLGDTQYF
CDR3nt: TGCAGCGTTGACTCACTCGGAGATACGCAGTATTTT
j_gene: TRBJ2-3
abundance: .
d_gene: .
v_gene: TRBV29-1

CDR3aa: CASSLTSDRLLREAFF
CDR3nt: TGTGCCAGCAGCTTAACCTCGGACAGACTTCTACGTGAAGCTTTCTTT
j_gene: TRBJ1-1
abundance: few
d_gene: .
v_gene: TRBV11-1

CDR3aa: CASSLAGGKRAKNIQYF
CDR3nt: TGTGCCAGCAGCTTGGCCGGAGGGAAAAGGGCCAAAAACATTCAGTACTTC
j_gene: TRBJ2-4
abundance: many
d_gene: .
v_gene: TRBV5-6

CDR3aa: CASSFRQIDEAFF
CDR3nt: TGTGCCAGCAGTTTCCGACAAATCGATGAAGCTTTCTTT
j_gene: TRBJ1-1
abundance: once
d_gene: .
v_gene: TRBV27

CDR3aa: CASRSTDTQYF
CDR3nt: TGTGCCAGTAGGAGCACAGATACGCAGTATTTT
j_gene: TRBJ2-3
abundance: many
d_gene: .
v_gene: TRBV6-5

CDR3aa: CSARDVRVGEQFF
CDR3nt: TGCAGTGCTAGAGATGTGAGGGTAGGGGAGCAGTTCTTC
j_gene: TRBJ2-1
abundance: few
d_gene: .
v_gene: TRBV20-1

CDR3aa: CAIRREGPTDTQYF
CDR3nt: TGTGCCATCAGGAGGGAGGGGCCCACAGATACGCAGTATTTT
j_gene: TRBJ2-3
abundance: .
d_gene: TRBD2
v_gene: TRBV10-3

CDR3aa: CASSIVATGLETQYF
CDR3nt: TGTGCCAGTAGTATAGTCGCGACAGGGTTGGAGACCCAGTACTTC
j_gene: TRBJ2-5
abundance: few
d_gene: TRBD1
v_gene: TRBV19

CDR3aa: CASSPSPGTLSGYTF
CDR3nt: TGTGCCAGCAGTCCCTCCCCCGGGACCCTCTCTGGCTACACCTTC
j_gene: TRBJ1-2
abundance: .
d_gene: .
v_gene: TRBV12-3/TRBV12-4

CDR3aa: CASSQDTGEEETQYF
CDR3nt: TGTGCCAGCAGCCAAGATACAGGGGAGGAGGAGACCCAGTACTTC
j_gene: TRBJ2-5
abundance: .
d_gene: .
v_gene: TRBV4-2

CDR3aa: CASSPAHSGAVDYGYTF
CDR3nt: TGCGCCAGCAGTCCGGCCCACAGCGGGGCAGTTGACTATGGCTACACCTTC
j_gene: TRBJ1-2
abundance: many
d_gene: .
v_gene: TRBV5-1

CDR3aa: CASSEASEIRGYTF
CDR3nt: TGCGCCAGCAGTGAGGCCTCGGAGATCCGTGGCTACACCTTC
j_gene: TRBJ1-2
abundance: many
d_gene: .
v_gene: TRBV10-2

CDR3aa: CSAREGGNQPQHF
CDR3nt: TGCAGTGCTAGAGAGGGCGGCAATCAGCCCCAGCATTTT
j_gene: TRBJ1-5
abundance: few
d_gene: .
v_gene: TRBV20-1

CDR3aa: CSARVPLSREHEQYF
CDR3nt: TGCAGTGCTAGAGTCCCTCTCTCGCGGGAACACGAGCAGTACTTC
j_gene: TRBJ2-7
abundance: many
d_gene: .
v_gene: TRBV20-1

CDR3aa: CASSLRFSGRRNEQFF
CDR3nt: TGTGCCAGCAGCTTAAGGTTTAGCGGGAGAAGAAATGAGCAGTTCTTC
j_gene: TRBJ2-1
abundance: many
d_gene: TRBD2
v_gene: TRBV7-9

CDR3aa: CASSQELRGNEQFF
CDR3nt: TGTGCCAGCAGCCAAGAGTTGCGGGGAAATGAGCAGTTCTTC
j_gene: TRBJ2-1
abundance: .
d_gene: .
v_gene: TRBV14

CDR3aa: CASSPEQGPNTEAFF
CDR3nt: TGTGCCAGCTCACCAGAACAGGGCCCGAACACTGAAGCTTTCTTT
j_gene: TRBJ1-1
abundance: .
d_gene: .
v_gene: TRBV18

CDR3aa: CASSLPGPRHEQYF
CDR3nt: TGTGCCAGCAGCCTTCCGGGACCGAGACACGAGCAGTACTTC
j_gene: TRBJ2-7
abundance: few
d_gene: .
v_gene: TRBV3-1

CDR3aa: CASSLMASGAHNEQYF
CDR3nt: TGTGCCAGCAGCTTAATGGCTAGCGGGGCTCACAATGAGCAGTACTTC
j_gene: TRBJ2-7
abundance: .
d_gene: TRBD2
v_gene: TRBV7-3

CDR3aa: CASSTDSTSSYEQYF
CDR3nt: TGTGCCAGCAGCACTGACAGCACTAGCTCCTACGAGCAGTACTTC
j_gene: TRBJ2-7
abundance: .
d_gene: .
v_gene: TRBV11-2

CDR3aa: CASSLSRLSYNEQFF
CDR3nt: TGTGCCAGCAGTTTAAGCCGATTATCCTACAATGAGCAGTTCTTC
j_gene: TRBJ2-1
abundance: many
d_gene: .
v_gene: TRBV27

CDR3aa: CSVSRENTEAFF
CDR3nt: TGCAGCGTATCCCGGGAAAACACTGAAGCTTTCTTT
j_gene: TRBJ1-1
abundance: few
d_gene: .
v_gene: TRBV29-1

CDR3aa: CAISRDRPSYNEQFF
CDR3nt: TGTGCCATCAGTAGGGACAGACCCTCCTACAATGAGCAGTTCTTC
j_gene: TRBJ2-1
abundance: many
d_gene: TRBD1
v_gene: TRBV10-3

CDR3aa: CASSGPTSAWYEQYF
CDR3nt: TGTGCCAGCAGCGGCCCGACTAGCGCCTGGTACGAGCAGTACTTC
j_gene: TRBJ2-7
abundance: .
d_gene: TRBD2
v_gene: TRBV14

CDR3aa: CASSQQGGQPQHF
CDR3nt: TGTGCCAGCAGCCAACAAGGTGGTCAGCCCCAGCATTTT
j_gene: TRBJ1-5
abundance: few
d_gene: .
v_gene: TRBV6-4

CDR3aa: CSASQSLAALPYEQYF
CDR3nt: TGCAGTGCTAGCCAATCTTTAGCGGCCCTTCCCTACGAGCAGTACTTC
j_gene: TRBJ2-7
abundance: .
d_gene: .
v_gene: TRBV20-1

CDR3aa: CASSLEASGQETQYF
CDR3nt: TGCGCCAGCAGCTTGGAGGCTAGCGGGCAAGAGACCCAGTACTTC
j_gene: TRBJ2-5
abundance: many
d_gene: TRBD2
v_gene: TRBV5-1

CDR3aa: CASSQDYGLASTYNEQFF
CDR3nt: TGTGCCAGCAGCCAAGATTATGGCCTAGCGAGTACCTACAATGAGCAGTTCTTC
j_gene: TRBJ2-1
abundance: many
d_gene: .
v_gene: TRBV4-2

CDR3aa: CASTREGNEQFF
CDR3nt: TGTGCCAGCACCAGGGAGGGAAATGAGCAGTTCTTC
j_gene: TRBJ2-1
abundance: many
d_gene: TRBD2
v_gene: TRBV6-6

CDR3aa: CASNLGTGFVSNEQFF
CDR3nt: TGTGCCAGCAACTTAGGGACAGGGTTTGTTTCCAATGAGCAGTTCTTC
j_gene: TRBJ2-1
abundance: .
d_gene: TRBD1
v_gene: TRBV7-9

CDR3aa: CASWDRGGNTIYF
CDR3nt: TGTGCCAGCTGGGACAGGGGAGGAAACACCATATATTTT
j_gene: TRBJ1-3
abundance: .
d_gene: TRBD1
v_gene: TRBV5-5

CDR3aa: CASSPRGFEAFF
CDR3nt: TGTGCCAGCAGCCCTAGGGGCTTTGAAGCTTTCTTT
j_gene: TRBJ1-1
abundance: few
d_gene: .
v_gene: TRBV6-6

CDR3aa: CASSAETGLVEQYF
CDR3nt: TGTGCCAGCAGCGCGGAGACAGGGCTGGTTGAGCAGTACTTC
j_gene: TRBJ2-7
abundance: many
d_gene: TRBD1
v_gene: TRBV9

CDR3aa: CASSPFSGPYNEQFF
CDR3nt: TGTGCCAGCAGCCCTTTTAGCGGACCCTACAATGAGCAGTTCTTC
j_gene: TRBJ2-1
abundance: .
d_gene: .
v_gene: TRBV7-9

CDR3aa: CASSQDLNVSQPQHF
CDR3nt: TGTGCCAGCAGCCAAGATCTAAACGTCAGTCAGCCCCAGCATTTT
j_gene: TRBJ1-5
abundance: .
d_gene: .
v_gene: TRBV4-2

CDR3aa: CASSQDRTSGYNEQFF
CDR3nt: TGTGCCAGCAGCCAAGATCGTACTAGCGGTTACAATGAGCAGTTCTTC
j_gene: TRBJ2-1
abundance: few
d_gene: TRBD2
v_gene: TRBV14

CDR3aa: CASSRQGDQPQHF
CDR3nt: TGTGCCAGCAGTCGACAGGGAGATCAGCCCCAGCATTTT
j_gene: TRBJ1-5
abundance: .
d_gene: TRBD1
v_gene: TRBV6-6

CDR3aa: CASSPPYTEAFF
CDR3nt: TGTGCCAGCTCACCACCGTACACTGAAGCTTTCTTT
j_gene: TRBJ1-1
abundance: many
d_gene: .
v_gene: TRBV18

CDR3aa: CASSLGMSTDTQYF
CDR3nt: TGTGCCAGCAGTTTGGGGATGAGCACAGATACGCAGTATTTT
j_gene: TRBJ2-3
abundance: .
d_gene: .
v_gene: TRBV27